Listed below are T cell receptor beta chains from one sample, sequenced in a study of blood T cell repertoires in COVID-19. The repertoire was sequenced with immunoSEQ multiplex PCR; TCRdb's copy has only in-frame clones and lacks some. The repertoire holds some 42,000 clones, about 87% seen once, with over 3.5% in the top ten. The material sequenced was peripheral blood. Every receptor here comes from a human donor in a cohort sampled during active COVID-19. Both conserved end residues are part of each CDR3. D genes are given only for firm matches. Size tells how often a clone was seen (once, few, many) or the class of an expanded clone, and some rows leave it out.

j_gene: TRBJ1-2; v_gene: TRBV30; len: 12; d_gene: TRBD1; abundance: NA; CDR3nt: TGTGCCTGGGCCGGGACAGCTATTGGCTACACCTTC; CDR3aa: CAWAGTAIGYTF
j_gene: TRBJ2-7; v_gene: TRBV19; len: 14; d_gene: TRBD2; abundance: NA; CDR3nt: TGTGCCAGTAGTACTAGCGGGAGCACCTACGAGCAGTACTTC; CDR3aa: CASSTSGSTYEQYF
j_gene: TRBJ2-7; v_gene: TRBV2; len: 13; d_gene: TRBD1; abundance: NA; CDR3nt: TGTGCCAGCAGTGAGGGGACAGGGTACGAGCAGTACTTC; CDR3aa: CASSEGTGYEQYF
j_gene: TRBJ1-4; v_gene: TRBV28; len: 14; d_gene: NA; abundance: once; CDR3nt: TGTGCCAGCAGGGCCCCCGGACAGTCAGAAAAACTGTTTTTT; CDR3aa: CASRAPGQSEKLFF
j_gene: TRBJ1-4; v_gene: TRBV5-1; len: 14; d_gene: TRBD1; abundance: few; CDR3nt: TGCGCCAGCAGCGAAGGGACAGCTAATGAAAAACTGTTTTTT; CDR3aa: CASSEGTANEKLFF
j_gene: TRBJ1-6; v_gene: TRBV19; len: 14; d_gene: TRBD1; abundance: once; CDR3nt: TGTGCCAGTAGTCCCTCAGGGGGCAATTCACCCCTCCACTTT; CDR3aa: CASSPSGGNSPLHF
j_gene: TRBJ1-2; v_gene: TRBV15; len: 14; d_gene: NA; abundance: NA; CDR3nt: TGTGCCACCAGCAGACTGACAGGAAACTATGGCTACACCTTC; CDR3aa: CATSRLTGNYGYTF
j_gene: TRBJ1-1; v_gene: TRBV7-6; len: 13; d_gene: NA; abundance: once; CDR3nt: TGTGCCAGCAGCTTTACAGGGAATGATGAAGCTTTCTTT; CDR3aa: CASSFTGNDEAFF
j_gene: TRBJ1-1; v_gene: TRBV25-1; len: 14; d_gene: NA; abundance: NA; CDR3nt: TGTGCCAGCAGTGAACAGGTTTCGAGCACTGAAGCTTTCTTT; CDR3aa: CASSEQVSSTEAFF
j_gene: TRBJ1-2; v_gene: TRBV6-5; len: 13; d_gene: NA; abundance: NA; CDR3nt: TGTGCCAGCAGTTGGAGTGGTAACTATGGCTACACCTTC; CDR3aa: CASSWSGNYGYTF
j_gene: TRBJ1-2; v_gene: TRBV28; len: 14; d_gene: NA; abundance: NA; CDR3nt: TGTGCCAGCAGTTTCCTTAGGCAGGTCTATGGCTACACCTTC; CDR3aa: CASSFLRQVYGYTF
j_gene: TRBJ1-1; v_gene: TRBV19; len: 14; d_gene: NA; abundance: NA; CDR3nt: TGTGCCAGTAGTATAGAGGAACGCGGCACTGAAGCTTTCTTT; CDR3aa: CASSIEERGTEAFF
j_gene: TRBJ1-1; v_gene: TRBV9; len: 17; d_gene: NA; abundance: once; CDR3nt: TGTGCCAGCAGCGTAGAAGGATCCCGGGGGTTGAACACTGAAGCTTTCTTT; CDR3aa: CASSVEGSRGLNTEAFF
j_gene: TRBJ2-1; v_gene: TRBV3-1/TRBV3-2; len: 14; d_gene: TRBD2; abundance: NA; CDR3nt: TGTGCCAGCAGCCGCGGGGGGGTTTACAATGAGCAGTTCTTC; CDR3aa: CASSRGGVYNEQFF
j_gene: TRBJ2-7; v_gene: TRBV12-3/TRBV12-4; len: 13; d_gene: TRBD1; abundance: NA; CDR3nt: TGTGCCAGCAGGAGGGACAGGGTCAACGAGCAGTACTTC; CDR3aa: CASRRDRVNEQYF
j_gene: TRBJ1-1; v_gene: TRBV10-3; len: 13; d_gene: TRBD1; abundance: NA; CDR3nt: TGTGCCATCACTATGGACAGGGCCACTGAAGCTTTCTTT; CDR3aa: CAITMDRATEAFF
j_gene: TRBJ2-2; v_gene: TRBV24-1; len: 15; d_gene: NA; abundance: NA; CDR3nt: TGTGCCACCAGTGATGGACACCGGGACACCGGGGAGCTGTTTTTT; CDR3aa: CATSDGHRDTGELFF
j_gene: TRBJ2-1; v_gene: TRBV7-3; len: 17; d_gene: TRBD2; abundance: NA; CDR3nt: TGTGCCAGCAGCTTAGGGGCCGGGACTAGCGGATACAATGAGCAGTTCTTC; CDR3aa: CASSLGAGTSGYNEQFF
j_gene: TRBJ2-7; v_gene: TRBV19; len: 13; d_gene: TRBD2; abundance: few; CDR3nt: TGTGCCACAACTAGGAGCGGGAGCTACGAGCAGTACTTC; CDR3aa: CATTRSGSYEQYF
j_gene: TRBJ1-6; v_gene: TRBV18; len: 15; d_gene: NA; abundance: NA; CDR3nt: TGTGCCAGCTCACCACGCGGGGGGGACAATTCACCCCTCCACTTT; CDR3aa: CASSPRGGDNSPLHF